These T cell receptor beta chains were read from a single sample in a study of T cell responses to AZD1222 COVID-19 vaccine. The assay was immunoSEQ multiplex PCR, and TCRdb's table has in-frame clones only and misses some. The sample has about 150,000 clones; approximately 90% are singletons. The material was peripheral blood, obtained on day 0 of MenACWY control vaccination. The receptors stem from an adult in good health. Both conserved end residues are trimmed from each CDR3. The order of the fields is clone size, V gene, J gene, CDR3 length, CDR3 protein. The size entry is marked missing in some rows and otherwise reads once, few, many or a size class.

-	TRBV6-2/TRBV6-3	TRBJ2-5	15	ASSPPTSGRSRETQY
-	TRBV5-1	TRBJ1-1	11	ASSRTGLTEAF
-	TRBV5-6	TRBJ1-2	13	ASSARDRGNYGYT
-	TRBV5-1	TRBJ1-1	12	ASSFEAMNTEAF
-	TRBV7-3	TRBJ2-1	13	ASSLLPSGLNEQF
-	TRBV12-3/TRBV12-4	TRBJ1-5	11	ATGGTDNQPQH
-	TRBV28	TRBJ1-2	11	ASRGQASYGYT
once	TRBV12-5	TRBJ1-2	11	ASGLSGSDGYT
-	TRBV7-2	TRBJ1-4	13	ASSQRTGENEKLF
-	TRBV12-3/TRBV12-4	TRBJ1-1	9	ASSRRSEAF
-	TRBV5-1	TRBJ1-2	13	ASSLLSGSNYGYT
-	TRBV11-2	TRBJ2-3	15	ASSASRGAGVLDTQY
-	TRBV24-1	TRBJ2-1	13	ATSDSTVLGNEQF
-	TRBV18	TRBJ2-2	11	ASSSGSTGELF
once	TRBV19	TRBJ2-1	9	ASSILHEQF
-	TRBV6-5	TRBJ2-2	13	ASRPRDTYTGELF
-	TRBV5-1	TRBJ2-2	15	ASTLTGGAANTGELF
-	TRBV24-1	TRBJ2-7	14	ATSDRNRDGTYEQY
-	TRBV3-1/TRBV3-2	TRBJ2-3	13	ASSRTSTSTDTQY
-	TRBV27	TRBJ1-2	11	ASTWGQGGGYT
-	TRBV6-6	TRBJ1-2	13	ASSYAREANYGYT
-	TRBV6-1	TRBJ1-2	12	ASSERTGARGYT
-	TRBV18	TRBJ2-7	14	ASSPWGDSISDEQY
-	TRBV27	TRBJ2-3	12	ASSERSITDTQY
once	TRBV11-3	TRBJ2-7	12	ASSSRTASYEQY
-	TRBV5-8	TRBJ2-5	13	ASSERAGGAETQY
-	TRBV6-6	TRBJ2-7	13	ASSPFDQSSYEQY
-	TRBV25-1	TRBJ1-3	14	ASSPRDRNSGNTIY
-	TRBV6-5	TRBJ2-7	13	ASSLTGTGAYEQY
-	TRBV5-1	TRBJ1-1	12	ASSLVGANTEAF
-	TRBV28	TRBJ1-2	11	ASKGHRNYGYT
-	TRBV7-2	TRBJ1-2	12	ASSPPTGNYGYT